This entry is about one T cell receptor (beta chain). This specimen comes from a study of blood T cell repertoires in COVID-19. Measured with immunoSEQ multiplex PCR; TCRdb has only the in-frame clones, and not every one. The sample has hundreds of thousands of clones, more than 80% seen once. The sequenced material came from peripheral blood. This TCR came from a woman aged 25 to 45 with COVID-19, enrolled during active disease.

The CDR3 sequence: CASDRDSGNTIYF. The CDR3 nucleotides read TGTGCCTCAGACAGGGACTCTGGAAACACCATATATTTT. The chain links TRBV5-5 to TRBJ1-3; 7 bases map to TRBD1. Germline V CDR1 and CDR2: SGHKS, YYEKEE (reference sequence). The CDR3 runs 13 residues. V was pared by 10 bases and J by 0 bases, with 4 bases of the junction left unmatched.